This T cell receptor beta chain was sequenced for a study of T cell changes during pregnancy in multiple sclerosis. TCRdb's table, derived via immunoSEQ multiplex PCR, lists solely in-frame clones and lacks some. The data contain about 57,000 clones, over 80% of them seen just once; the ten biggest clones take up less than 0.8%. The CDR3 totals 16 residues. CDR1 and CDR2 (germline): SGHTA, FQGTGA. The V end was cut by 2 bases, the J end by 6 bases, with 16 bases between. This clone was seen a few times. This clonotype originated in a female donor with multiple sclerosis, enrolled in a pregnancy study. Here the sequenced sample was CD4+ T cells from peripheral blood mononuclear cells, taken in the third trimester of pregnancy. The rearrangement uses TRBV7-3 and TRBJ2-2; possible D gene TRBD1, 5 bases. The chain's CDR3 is CASSLQGSRVAGELFF. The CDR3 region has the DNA TGTGCCAGCAGCTTACAGGGTTCCCGGGTGGCCGGGGAGCTGTTTTTT.